Below, 31 T cell receptor beta chains from the same sample are listed, as sequenced in a study of blood T cell repertoires in COVID-19. Produced via immunoSEQ multiplex PCR; TCRdb's table is partial and in-frame only. This sample yields 98,000 or so clones, of which about nine tenths are seen a single time; approximately 5.4% belongs to the top ten. The sequenced sample was peripheral blood. The receptors stem from a man aged 55 to 69 with COVID-19, enrolled during active disease.

The chain combines TRBV5-6 with TRBJ1-4, with D unresolved. V was cut by 0 bases and J by 5 bases, with 11 bases left in between. The CDR3 has 15 residues. Germline V gene lookup returns CDR1 SGHDT and CDR2 YYEEEE. CDR3 sequence (DNA): TGTGCCAGCAGCTTGGGGGAGGTGATGAATGAAAAACTGTTTTTT. It yields the protein CASSLGEVMNEKLFF.

The V call is TRBV5-5, the J call TRBJ2-2; 9 bases fit TRBD2. There are 16 residues in the CDR3. Germline CDR1 is SGHKS and CDR2 is YYEKEE (reference sequence). V dropped 4 bases and J dropped 4; count of bases not matched to a gene: 8. The CDR3 coding sequence is TGTGCCAGCAGCCCGTTAGCGGGAGTGGGCACCGGGGAGCTGTTTTTT. Its translation: CASSPLAGVGTGELFF.

This clone appeared a few times. For the CDR3, the DNA is TGTGCCAGCAGTTTACAGGGGAGAAATCAGCCCCAGCATTTT. Translated, it gives CASSLQGRNQPQHF. V gene TRBV27 combines with J gene TRBJ1-5; D might be TRBD1 (6 bases). This CDR3 region has 14 residues. Germline CDR1 MNHEY, CDR2 SMNVEV (reference sequence). V was cut by 2 bases and J by 4 bases, with 9 bases left in between.

The chain links TRBV27 to TRBJ2-3; D perhaps matches TRBD2 (6 bases). Germline V CDR1 and CDR2: MNHEY, SMNVEV (reference sequence). CDR3 length: 15 residues. V was cut by 4 bases and J by 4 bases, with 15 bases left in between. The DNA for the CDR3 is TGTGCCAGCAGTTCTCGGGACTCTCGGGCAGATACGCAGTATTTT. Its translation: CASSSRDSRADTQYF.

The chain recombines TRBV6-2 or TRBV6-3 with TRBJ1-5; maybe TRBD1 (5 bases). Germline CDR1 MNHEY, CDR2 SVGEGT. There are 15 residues in the CDR3. Trimming cost V 5 bases and J 5 bases, with 16 bases left between them. The CDR3 reads CASSPWKGLDQPQHF. In DNA form, the CDR3 reads TGTGCCAGCAGTCCCTGGAAGGGGTTGGATCAGCCCCAGCATTTT.

This sequence joins TRBV3-1 (or the pseudogene TRBV3-2) and TRBJ1-5; D possibly corresponds to TRBD1 (6 bases). Germline CDR1 and CDR2: LGHDT and YNNKEL (reference sequence). The V gene lost 0 bases and the J gene lost 7 bases, with 13 bases spanning the gap. There are 15 residues in the CDR3. Here the CDR3 DNA reads TGTGCCAGCAGCCAAGATGTACAGGGTGGACAGCCCCAGCATTTT. Protein product: CASSQDVQGGQPQHF.

The CDR3 DNA reads as TGTGCCAGCAGCCCCGGGTCGGGGGTTACCCCCTACGAGCAGTACTTC. Protein sequence: CASSPGSGVTPYEQYF. The genes are TRBV11-2 and TRBJ2-7, with D possibly matching TRBD2 (6 bases). Germline V gene lookup returns CDR1 SGHAT and CDR2 FQNNGV. Trimming cost V 5 bases and J 2 bases, with 19 bases left between them. The CDR3 extends over 16 amino acids.

The chain recombines TRBV19 with TRBJ2-7, with 8 bases lining up with TRBD1. V gave up 5 bases and J gave up 0 bases; unmatched junction bases: 6. The CDR3 length is 15 residues. Germline V gives CDR1 LNHDA, CDR2 SQIVND (reference sequence). This CDR3 reads CASSSIGQGSYEQYF. The CDR3 coding sequence is TGTGCCAGTAGTTCTATCGGACAGGGCTCCTACGAGCAGTACTTC.

This chain uses TRBV6-5 with TRBJ1-5; tentative D call: TRBD1 (5 bases). V lost 2 bases and J lost 5, with 7 bases in between. The CDR3 has 13 residues. Germline V gene lookup returns CDR1 MNHEY and CDR2 SVGAGI. CDR3 in DNA: TGTGCCAGCAGTTACGCCAGGGATCAGCCCCAGCATTTT. Amino acid sequence: CASSYARDQPQHF.

The rearrangement uses TRBV5-1 and TRBJ2-1; TRBD1 might be the D (6 bases). The germline V gene encodes CDR1 SGHRS and CDR2 YFSETQ. This CDR3 is 15 amino acids long. V lost 5 bases and J lost 0, with 12 bases in between. CDR3 residues: CASRQGQDSYNEQFF. CDR3 coding DNA: TGCGCCAGCAGGCAGGGACAAGACTCCTACAATGAGCAGTTCTTC. The variable domain in full, completed from reference TRBV5-1 and TRBJ2-1, reads KAGVTQTPRYLIKTRGQQVTLSCSPISGHRSVSWYQQTPGQGLQFLFEYFSETQRNKGNFPGRFSGRQFSNSRSEMNVSTLELGDSALYLCASRQGQDSYNEQFFGPGTRLTVL.

The chain links TRBV6-5 to TRBJ1-5, with 8 bases matching TRBD1. The V gene's germline CDR1 is MNHEY and CDR2 SVGAGI. CDR3 length: 15 amino acids. V shed 4 bases and J 4 bases; nucleotides not matched to a gene: 6. The CDR3 bases are TGTGCCAGCAGTTTCTCTCAGGGGGCAAATCAGCCCCAGCATTTT. This codes for CASSFSQGANQPQHF.

V and J are TRBV19 and TRBJ1-3; no reliable D call. The CDR3 spans 14 residues. V gave up 6 bases and J gave up 0 bases, with 9 bases separating them. Germline V CDR1 and CDR2: LNHDA, SQIVND (reference sequence). The CDR3 protein is CASREDPSGNTIYF. The CDR3 coding sequence is TGTGCCAGTAGGGAGGACCCCTCTGGAAACACCATATATTTT.

The V call is TRBV2, the J call TRBJ2-5, with TRBD1 as a possible D gene (5 bases). Per germline, CDR1 SNHLY and CDR2 FYNNEI. Trimming stripped 8 bases from V and 0 bases from J, with 7 bases between. The CDR3 consists of 12 residues. Here the CDR3 reads CASLDNQETQYF. The CDR3 DNA is TGTGCCAGCCTGGACAACCAAGAGACCCAGTACTTC.

This clone was detected only once. The chain uses TRBV11-3 and TRBJ2-7; D uncertain. There are 13 residues in the CDR3. V dropped 3 bases and J dropped 3 bases, with 9 bases sitting between them. Germline assignment: CDR1 SGHNT and CDR2 YENEEA. In DNA, the CDR3 is TGTGCCAGCAGCTTGTGGCAGGACTACGAGCAGTACTTC. Amino acids: CASSLWQDYEQYF.

J is TRBJ1-1 and V is TRBV15; D possibly corresponds to TRBD1 (6 bases). The CDR3 consists of 15 residues. Germline V gives CDR1 LNHNV, CDR2 YYDKDF (reference sequence). Between the trimmed V and J ends, which lost 2 bases and 0 bases, there was a span of 10 bases. CDR3 sequence: CATSRLGGLNTEAFF. CDR3 bases: TGTGCCACCAGCAGATTGGGGGGGCTGAACACTGAAGCTTTCTTT.

The chain recombines TRBV30 with TRBJ2-5; 8 bases map to TRBD2. V dropped 1 base and J dropped 1; count of bases not matched to a gene: 8. The germline CDR1 and CDR2 sequences are GTSNPN and SVGIG (reference sequence). This CDR3 is 16 amino acids long. Here the CDR3 reads CAWSGGAGGIQETQYF. The CDR3 DNA follows: TGTGCCTGGAGTGGAGGGGCGGGAGGTATCCAAGAGACCCAGTACTTC.

V and J are TRBV29-1 and TRBJ2-1; 10 nucleotides match TRBD2. The length of the CDR3 is 17 residues. Germline CDR1 SQVTM, CDR2 ANQGSEA. The trim removed 1 base at V and 0 bases at J, leaving 6 bases unmatched. This chain's CDR3 is CSVEGRGTSASYNEQFF. As DNA, the CDR3 is TGCAGCGTTGAAGGGAGGGGGACTAGCGCCTCCTACAATGAGCAGTTCTTC.

The chain recombines TRBV7-2 with TRBJ1-4; the match to TRBD1 covers 8 bases. This CDR3 is built from 14 residues. The germline CDR1 and CDR2 sequences are SGHTA and FQGNSA. The V segment lost 4 bases and the J segment 3 bases; nucleotides outside the gene matches: 1. CDR3 sequence: CASSSQGANEKLFF. CDR3 coding DNA: TGTGCCAGCAGCTCACAGGGGGCTAATGAAAAACTGTTTTTT.

This chain uses TRBV3-1 (or the pseudogene TRBV3-2) with TRBJ2-4; D is uncertain. V lost 1 base, J lost 10 bases, and 17 bases lay in between. The germline CDR1 and CDR2 sequences are LGHDT and YNNKEL (reference sequence). This CDR3 is built from 15 residues. CDR3 loop: CASSQGTSPGEIQYF. The CDR3 nucleotides are TGTGCCAGCAGCCAAGGTACGTCCCCCGGTGAGATTCAGTACTTC.

This rearrangement joins TRBV7-9 to TRBJ2-7; the match to TRBD1 covers 7 bases. V gave up 7 bases and J gave up 6 bases; unmatched junction bases: 12. The CDR3 is 14 residues long. Germline lookup yields CDR1 SEHNR and CDR2 FQNEAQ (reference sequence). The chain's CDR3 is CASILTGNSVEQYF. In DNA form, the CDR3 reads TGTGCCAGCATCTTGACAGGGAATTCGGTCGAGCAGTACTTC.

The V call is TRBV19, the J call TRBJ2-1; 7 bases align to TRBD1. V shed 5 bases, J shed 0 bases, and the junction held 7 bases outside the gene matches. CDR1 and CDR2 from the germline V gene are LNHDA and SQIVND (reference sequence). This CDR3 is 16 amino acids long. CDR3 DNA sequence: TGTGCCAGTAGTGTAGGACAGGCTCGCTCCTACAATGAGCAGTTCTTC. This translates into CASSVGQARSYNEQFF.

The table lists this clone with a count of one. V is TRBV6-7 and J is TRBJ2-3, with TRBD2 matching 8 bases. TRBV6-7 is flagged as an ORF with uncertain function. The V segment lost 2 bases and the J segment 4 bases; nucleotides outside the gene matches: 23. The CDR3 is made up of 21 amino acids. The CDR3 nucleotides are TGTGCCAGCAGTTACCCACTTCGGAGCGGGAGTGGTGGCGTAGGCCCAGATACGCAGTATTTT. This translates into CASSYPLRSGSGGVGPDTQYF.

The chain joins TRBV5-1 to TRBJ1-1; D possibly corresponds to TRBD1 (5 bases). The CDR3 has 15 residues. Germline CDR1 SGHRS, CDR2 YFSETQ. The V end lost 2 bases, the J end lost 0 bases, and 11 bases lay between the germline ends. CDR3 amino acids: CASSLDSPMNTEAFF. The CDR3 nucleotides read TGCGCCAGCAGCTTAGACAGTCCCATGAACACTGAAGCTTTCTTT.

CDR3 amino acids: CATSRDLQGDYEQYF. The DNA of the CDR3 is TGTGCCACCAGCAGAGATCTCCAGGGGGACTACGAGCAGTACTTC. V usage is TRBV15 and J usage is TRBJ2-7; 7 nucleotides align to TRBD1. The CDR3 consists of 15 residues. Germline loops: CDR1 LNHNV, CDR2 YYDKDF (reference sequence). Germline trimming cut 0 bases from V and 3 bases from J; bases unmatched to any gene: 5.

The chain links TRBV4-3 to TRBJ2-3, with TRBD2 matching over 9 bases. The CDR3 spans 18 residues. Per the germline V gene, CDR1 is LGHNA and CDR2 is YSLEER. The J segment lost 1 base and the V segment lost 0 bases, leaving 8 bases of the junction unmatched. The CDR3 DNA sequence: TGCGCCAGCAGCCAAGATCGGGCTAGCGGGAAGGGCACAGATACGCAGTATTTT. Protein sequence: CASSQDRASGKGTDTQYF.

The chain couples TRBV7-9 to TRBJ2-7; the match to TRBD1 covers 9 bases. The CDR3 is made up of 14 amino acids. The ends lost 10 bases at V and 1 base at J; junction bases unmatched: 8. CDR1 is SEHNR, CDR2 FQNEAQ, per germline (reference sequence). CDR3 amino acids: CAILDRGESYEQYF. The CDR3 nucleotides are TGTGCCATCCTGGACAGGGGCGAATCCTACGAGCAGTACTTC.

The chain is built from TRBV5-1 and TRBJ2-2; 8 nucleotides agree with TRBD1. This CDR3 comprises 16 residues. The V gene end was trimmed by 6 bases and the J gene end by 0 bases; junction bases not matched to a gene: 7. Looked up from germline, CDR1 is SGHRS and CDR2 is YFSETQ. CDR3 DNA: TGCGCCAGCAACGAGCCGACAGGGGCGAACACCGGGGAGCTGTTTTTT. Its translation is CASNEPTGANTGELFF.

The CDR3 nucleotides read TGTGCCAGCAGCTCCGGGGACAGGGGGAAGGAGACCCAGTACTTC. This sequence encodes CASSSGDRGKETQYF. J is TRBJ2-5 and V is TRBV11-2; TRBD1 matches at 11 bases. This CDR3 is built from 15 residues. Germline trimming cut 4 bases from V and 5 bases from J; bases unmatched to any gene: 6. Germline-derived CDR1 and CDR2 are SGHAT and FQNNGV.

This clone was observed once. V usage is TRBV27 and J usage is TRBJ2-5, with D maybe TRBD2 (6 bases). This CDR3 region has 15 residues. Trimming removed 6 bases at V and 5 bases at J, with 19 bases between. CDR1 and CDR2 from the germline V gene are MNHEY and SMNVEV (reference sequence). CDR3 in DNA: TGTGCCAGCAGCACGTCCGGGAGTATTAGGGAGACCCAGTACTTC. Amino acid sequence: CASSTSGSIRETQYF.

Remarks on this clone: This CDR3 is also generated by other DNA sequences in the sample. J is TRBJ2-7 and V is TRBV18, with 9 bases fitting TRBD1. CDR1 is KGHSH, CDR2 LQKENI, per germline. The ends lost 4 bases at V and 2 bases at J; junction bases unmatched: 3. The CDR3 extends over 14 amino acids. The CDR3 nucleotides read TGTGCCAGCTCACACGGACAGGGGACCTACGAGCAGTACTTC. Translation gives CASSHGQGTYEQYF.

As to this clone: This CDR3 is also generated by other DNA sequences in the sample. V and J are TRBV5-1 and TRBJ1-1, with D uncertain. This CDR3 is 13 amino acids long. V was cut by 0 bases and J by 3 bases, with 6 bases left in between. Germline-derived CDR1 and CDR2 are SGHRS and YFSETQ. CDR3 in DNA: TGCGCCAGCAGCTTGGTCCAGGACACTGAAGCTTTCTTT. Translation: CASSLVQDTEAFF.